A selection of T cell receptor beta chains follows, all from one sample in a study of T-cell reconstitution after alpha-beta-depleted transplantation in children. TCRdb passed the PCR reads through MiXCR, listing each CDR3 protein once. In the table there are about 500,000 distinct CDR3 sequences, over 25% of which are singletons. The input for sequencing was PBMCs from the stem cell graft donor, taken from the stem cell graft. Receptors were obtained from a human donor who donated a stem cell graft to a child with aplastic anemia. CDR3s include the opening cysteine and the closing phenylalanine or tryptophan. The D gene is left open where the match is weak. Not all rows give a size; the values are once, few, many and, for expanded clones, a class.

V	size	D	J	CDR3	DNA
TRBV7-2	.	.	TRBJ1-2	CASSLDWGYGYTF	TGTGCCAGCAGCTTAGATTGGGGCTATGGCTACACCTTC
TRBV15	few	.	TRBJ2-7	CATSRVRGGEQYF	TGTGCCACCAGCAGAGTACGGGGAGGCGAGCAGTACTTC
TRBV6-1	.	.	TRBJ2-5	CASRPSVVDTPQETQYF	TGTGCCAGCAGACCCTCGGTAGTGGACACGCCCCAAGAGACCCAGTACTTC
TRBV30	few	TRBD1	TRBJ1-6	CAWRGDRVSSYNSPLHF	TGTGCCTGGAGAGGGGACAGGGTCAGCTCCTATAATTCACCCCTCCACTTT
TRBV6-5	.	.	TRBJ2-7	CASSWDSTRLREQYF	TGTGCCAGCAGTTGGGACTCCACCCGCTTAAGGGAGCAGTACTTC
TRBV6-1	.	TRBD1	TRBJ2-5	CASREDRRLGETQYF	TGTGCCAGCAGAGAGGACAGGCGGCTGGGAGAGACCCAGTACTTC
TRBV5-4	.	.	TRBJ1-6	CASSLYAPGRDSPLHF	TGTGCCAGCAGCTTGTATGCGCCAGGGAGGGATTCACCCCTCCACTTT
TRBV29-1	.	.	TRBJ2-5	CSARDTNRETQYF	TGCAGCGCTCGGGACACCAATAGGGAGACCCAGTACTTC
TRBV7-9	few	.	TRBJ2-5	CASSFESQETQYF	TGTGCCAGCAGCTTTGAGAGCCAAGAGACCCAGTACTTC
TRBV27	.	TRBD2	TRBJ2-2	CASSLLTLGSGGNTGELFF	TGTGCCAGCAGTTTACTGACCCTGGGTAGCGGGGGGAACACCGGGGAGCTGTTTTTT
TRBV4-2	few	TRBD1	TRBJ1-5	CASSSRDRGHQPQHF	TGTGCCAGCAGCAGCCGGGACAGGGGGCATCAGCCCCAGCATTTT
TRBV4-3	.	TRBD2	TRBJ2-1	CASSQDLIVASGSSYNEQFF	TGCGCCAGCAGCCAAGATCTCATCGTTGCTAGCGGGAGCTCCTACAATGAGCAGTTCTTC
TRBV29-1	.	.	TRBJ2-5	CSPDGGQETQYF	TGCAGCCCTGACGGGGGACAAGAGACCCAGTACTTC
TRBV4-3	many	.	TRBJ1-1	CASSQDRNTEAFF	TGCGCCAGCAGCCAGGACAGGAACACTGAAGCTTTCTTT
TRBV11-2	few	.	TRBJ2-5	CASSLGGSPRETQYF	TGTGCCAGCAGCTTAGGAGGGAGCCCTCGAGAGACCCAGTACTTC
TRBV6-2/TRBV6-3	.	TRBD1	TRBJ1-5	CASSSSDRVLNQPQHF	TGTGCCAGCAGTTCCAGTGACAGGGTTTTGAATCAGCCCCAGCATTTT
TRBV4-1	.	.	TRBJ1-5	CASSQEPGNQPQHF	TGCGCCAGCAGCCAAGAACCGGGCAATCAGCCCCAGCATTTT
TRBV7-2	once	.	TRBJ2-2	CASRPDPLGTGELFF	TGTGCCAGCCGCCCAGACCCTTTGGGTACCGGGGAGCTGTTTTTT
TRBV5-1	.	.	TRBJ1-5	CASSLIYDQPQHF	TGCGCCAGCAGCTTAATTTATGATCAGCCCCAGCATTTT
TRBV14	few	.	TRBJ2-5	CASSQGYETQYF	TGTGCCAGCAGCCAAGGGTACGAGACCCAGTACTTC
TRBV20-1	many	.	TRBJ2-1	CSAGIRNEQFF	TGCAGTGCGGGGATCAGGAATGAGCAGTTCTTC
TRBV7-2	.	TRBD2	TRBJ2-5	CASSFGGGLETQYF	TGTGCCAGCAGCTTCGGGGGAGGGCTGGAGACCCAGTACTTC
TRBV18	.	TRBD1	TRBJ1-2	CASSPGTDNNYGYTF	TGTGCCAGCTCACCTGGGACAGATAATAACTATGGCTACACCTTC
TRBV1	.	.	TRBJ1-3	CTSSQKGHGNTIYF	TGCACCAGCAGCCAAAAAGGACATGGAAACACCATATATTTT
TRBV12-3/TRBV12-4	few	.	TRBJ2-6	CASSLWGAGLSSGANVLTF	TGTGCCAGCAGCCTATGGGGGGCTGGCTTATCCTCTGGGGCCAACGTCCTGACTTTC
TRBV7-9	few	TRBD1	TRBJ2-2	CASSPPRQGRTGELFF	TGTGCCAGCAGCCCACCGAGACAGGGGCGGACCGGGGAGCTGTTTTTT
TRBV6-5	once	.	TRBJ2-7	CATQTGSNEQYF	TGTGCCACCCAAACAGGTTCCAACGAGCAGTACTTC
TRBV7-6	few	TRBD1	TRBJ2-3	CASSLVGTGATDTQYF	TGTGCCAGCAGCTTAGTTGGGACAGGGGCCACAGATACGCAGTATTTT
TRBV12-3/TRBV12-4	few	.	TRBJ2-3	CASSPGSGSTDTQYF	TGTGCCAGCAGTCCCGGTAGCGGTAGCACAGATACGCAGTATTTT
TRBV18	few	.	TRBJ2-1	CASSPPRLVVSDEQFF	TGTGCCAGCTCACCACCGCGACTAGTGGTGTCGGATGAGCAGTTCTTC
TRBV7-2	.	.	TRBJ2-1	CASSVLPRHNEQFF	TGTGCCAGCAGCGTCCTGCCTCGGCACAATGAGCAGTTCTTC
TRBV10-1	once	.	TRBJ2-2	CASSESAGVGTGELFF	TGCGCCAGCAGTGAGTCGGCCGGGGTAGGAACCGGGGAGCTGTTTTTT
TRBV5-5	few	TRBD1	TRBJ2-7	CASSAGTGVYEQYF	TGTGCCAGCAGCGCCGGGACAGGGGTCTACGAGCAGTACTTC
TRBV19	few	TRBD1	TRBJ1-2	CASSKDRGGYTF	TGTGCCAGTAGTAAGGACAGGGGGGGCTACACCTTC
TRBV6-5	.	TRBD2	TRBJ2-1	CASSYERGNNEQFF	TGTGCCAGCAGTTACGAGCGGGGTAACAATGAGCAGTTCTTC
TRBV30	.	.	TRBJ1-2	CAWSGSYYGYTF	TGTGCCTGGAGCGGCAGTTACTATGGCTACACCTTC
TRBV4-2	few	TRBD2	TRBJ2-1	CASSQDISGGYNEQFF	TGTGCCAGCAGCCAAGATATAAGCGGGGGATACAATGAGCAGTTCTTC
TRBV5-1	.	TRBD1	TRBJ1-2	CASSQLDREGGYTF	TGCGCCAGCAGCCAGCTGGACAGGGAAGGTGGCTACACCTTC
TRBV7-9	.	.	TRBJ1-4	CASSFLGYGSNEKLFF	TGTGCCAGCAGCTTTTTGGGCTATGGGTCTAATGAAAAACTGTTTTTT
TRBV5-4	few	.	TRBJ2-1	CASSVEMNEQFF	TGTGCCAGCAGCGTCGAAATGAATGAGCAGTTCTTC
TRBV24-1	few	.	TRBJ2-1	CATRLAAYNEQFF	TGTGCCACTCGTTTGGCCGCCTACAATGAGCAGTTCTTC
TRBV11-3	few	.	TRBJ1-1	CASSLRVPDTEAFF	TGTGCCAGCAGCTTGAGGGTTCCGGACACTGAAGCTTTCTTT
TRBV29-1	.	TRBD1	TRBJ2-1	CSVTGGGNNEQFF	TGCAGCGTTACAGGGGGTGGCAACAATGAGCAGTTCTTC
TRBV12-3/TRBV12-4	.	.	TRBJ1-3	CASSTSRNTIYF	TGTGCCAGCAGTACAAGTCGAAACACCATATATTTT
TRBV7-9	.	.	TRBJ2-3	CASSSSLGADTQYF	TGTGCCAGCAGCTCGTCACTCGGGGCAGATACGCAGTATTTT
TRBV6-2/TRBV6-3	.	.	TRBJ1-5	CASSTAASVLNQPQHF	TGTGCCAGCAGCACTGCTGCCTCGGTCCTGAATCAGCCCCAGCATTTT
TRBV7-9	.	TRBD1	TRBJ1-5	CASSSVDRGDNQPQHF	TGTGCCAGCAGCTCGGTGGACAGGGGGGACAATCAGCCCCAGCATTTT
TRBV20-1	.	.	TRBJ2-3	CSARKGDTQYF	TGCAGTGCTCGAAAGGGGGATACGCAGTATTTT
TRBV7-9	.	.	TRBJ1-1	CASSPTDRQNTEAFF	TGTGCCAGCAGCCCGACTGACAGACAGAACACTGAAGCTTTCTTT
TRBV29-1	.	.	TRBJ1-2	CSPERGGGYTF	TGCAGCCCTGAACGGGGAGGGGGCTACACCTTC
TRBV30	few	.	TRBJ1-1	CAWSLRQDTEAFF	TGTGCCTGGAGTTTACGACAGGACACTGAAGCTTTCTTT
TRBV27	few	.	TRBJ1-1	CASSFVTVMNTEAFF	TGTGCCAGCAGTTTTGTCACAGTCATGAACACTGAAGCTTTCTTT
TRBV6-1	.	.	TRBJ2-3	CASQGSTDTQYF	TGTGCCAGCCAGGGAAGTACAGATACGCAGTATTTT
TRBV29-1	.	.	TRBJ2-1	CSVNERYNEQFF	TGCAGCGTTAATGAGAGGTACAATGAGCAGTTCTTC
TRBV7-3	.	.	TRBJ2-5	CASSLWPGQETQYF	TGTGCCAGCAGCTTATGGCCAGGCCAAGAGACCCAGTACTTC
TRBV28	.	.	TRBJ2-7	CASSFSEQYF	TGTGCCAGCAGTTTTAGCGAGCAGTACTTC